This T cell receptor beta chain was identified during a study of CD8+CD57+ T cells in acquired aplastic anemia. Study as a whole: When averaged, DNA from sorted CD4+ and CD8+ cells came to 3 to 3.5 ug. CD4+ cells from healthy donors averaged roughly 9.9 million reads. Study-level points and caveats: Patients had twenty-nine CD8+ CDR3 sequences in common with controls (the shared set).

This clonotype has just a few counts. The antigen is not known. From germline, CDR1 is LNHDA and CDR2 SQIVND (reference sequence). The CDR3 has 19 residues. Deletions cut 3 bases from V and 0 bases from J, with 23 bases between. Genomic DNA constituted the template upon which TCR beta VDJ and CDR3 profiling was performed. TCRdb passed the reads through MiXCR, listing each CDR3 protein once. The data contain about 220,000 distinct CDR3 sequences, 30% to 40% of them singletons. The clonotype originates from a human donor in good health, serving as a control. This rearrangement joins TRBV19 to TRBJ1-2; D call uncertain. Sequencing was performed on sorted CD4+, CD8+, or CD8+CD57+ T cells (not recorded which) from PBMCs. Here the CDR3 reads CASSIGIPGLSYPNYGYTF. CDR3 in DNA: TGTGCCAGTAGTATCGGTATACCCGGATTATCGTATCCTAACTATGGCTACACCTTC.